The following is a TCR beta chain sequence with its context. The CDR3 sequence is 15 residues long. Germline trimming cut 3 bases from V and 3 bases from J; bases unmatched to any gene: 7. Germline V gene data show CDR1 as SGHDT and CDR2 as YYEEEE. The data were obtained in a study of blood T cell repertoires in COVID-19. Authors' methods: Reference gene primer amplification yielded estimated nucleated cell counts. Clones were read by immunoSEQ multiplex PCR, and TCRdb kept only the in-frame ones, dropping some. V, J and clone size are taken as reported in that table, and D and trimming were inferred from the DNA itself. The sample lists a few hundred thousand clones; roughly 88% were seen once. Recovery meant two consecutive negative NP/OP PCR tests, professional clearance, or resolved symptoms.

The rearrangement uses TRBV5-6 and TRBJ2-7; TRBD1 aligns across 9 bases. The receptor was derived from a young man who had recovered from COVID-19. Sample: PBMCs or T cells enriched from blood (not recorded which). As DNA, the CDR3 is TGTGCCAGCAGCTCGACAGGGGGATTGGTCTACGAGCAGTACTTC. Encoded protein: CASSSTGGLVYEQYF.